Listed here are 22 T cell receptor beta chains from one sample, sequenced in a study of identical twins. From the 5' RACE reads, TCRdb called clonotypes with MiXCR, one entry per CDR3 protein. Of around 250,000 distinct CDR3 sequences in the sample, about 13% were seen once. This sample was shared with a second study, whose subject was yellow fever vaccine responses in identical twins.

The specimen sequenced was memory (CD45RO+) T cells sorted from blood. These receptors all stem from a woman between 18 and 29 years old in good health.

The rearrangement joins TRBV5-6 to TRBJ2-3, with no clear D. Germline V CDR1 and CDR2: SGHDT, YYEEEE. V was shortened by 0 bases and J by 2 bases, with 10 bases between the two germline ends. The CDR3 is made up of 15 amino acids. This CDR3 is CASSLDPNPTDTQYF. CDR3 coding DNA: TGTGCCAGCAGCTTGGACCCGAATCCCACAGATACGCAGTATTTT. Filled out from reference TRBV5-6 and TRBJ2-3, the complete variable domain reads DAGVTQSPTHLIKTRGQQVTLRCSPKSGHDTVSWYQQALGQGPQFIFQYYEEEERQRGNFPDRFSGHQFPNYSSELNVNALLLGDSALYLCASSLDPNPTDTQYFGPGTRLTVL.

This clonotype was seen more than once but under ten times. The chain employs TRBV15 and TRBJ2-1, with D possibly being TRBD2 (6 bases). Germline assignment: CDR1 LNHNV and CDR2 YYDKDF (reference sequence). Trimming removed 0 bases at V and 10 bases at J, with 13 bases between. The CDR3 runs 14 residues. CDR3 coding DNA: TGTGCCACCAGCAGAGAGTTTCGGAGGGGCGAGCAGTTCTTC. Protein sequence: CATSREFRRGEQFF.

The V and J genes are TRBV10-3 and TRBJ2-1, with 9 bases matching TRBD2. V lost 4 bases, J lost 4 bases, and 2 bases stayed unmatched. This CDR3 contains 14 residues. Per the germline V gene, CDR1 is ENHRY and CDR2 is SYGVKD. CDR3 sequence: CAISALAGYNEQFF. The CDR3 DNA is TGTGCCATCAGTGCTCTAGCGGGATACAATGAGCAGTTCTTC.

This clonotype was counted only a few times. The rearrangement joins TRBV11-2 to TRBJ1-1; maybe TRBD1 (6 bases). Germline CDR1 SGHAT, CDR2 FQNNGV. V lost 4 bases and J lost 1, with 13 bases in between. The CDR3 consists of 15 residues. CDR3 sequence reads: CASSSRTAKNTEAFF. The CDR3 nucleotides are TGTGCCAGCAGCTCTCGGACAGCAAAGAACACTGAAGCTTTCTTT.

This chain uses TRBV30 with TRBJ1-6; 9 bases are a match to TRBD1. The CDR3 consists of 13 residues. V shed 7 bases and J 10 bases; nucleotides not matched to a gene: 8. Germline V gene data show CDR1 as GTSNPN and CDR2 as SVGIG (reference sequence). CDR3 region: CASKGTGRSPLHF. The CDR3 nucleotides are TGTGCCTCCAAAGGGACAGGGAGGTCACCCCTCCACTTT.

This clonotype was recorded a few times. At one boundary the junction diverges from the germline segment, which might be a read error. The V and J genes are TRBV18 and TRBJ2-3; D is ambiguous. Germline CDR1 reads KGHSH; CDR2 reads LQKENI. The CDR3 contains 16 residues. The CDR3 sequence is CASSPPLSVRADTQYF. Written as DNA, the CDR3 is TGTGCCAGCTCGCCACCTCTAAGCGTGAGAGCCGATACGCAGTATTTT.

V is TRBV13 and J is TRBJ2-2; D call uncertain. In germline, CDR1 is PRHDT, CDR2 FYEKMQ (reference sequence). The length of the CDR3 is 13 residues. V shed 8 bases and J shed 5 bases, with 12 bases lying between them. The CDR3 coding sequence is TGTGCCAGCTTTTGGATAGCTACCGGGGAGCTGTTTTTT. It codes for CASFWIATGELFF.

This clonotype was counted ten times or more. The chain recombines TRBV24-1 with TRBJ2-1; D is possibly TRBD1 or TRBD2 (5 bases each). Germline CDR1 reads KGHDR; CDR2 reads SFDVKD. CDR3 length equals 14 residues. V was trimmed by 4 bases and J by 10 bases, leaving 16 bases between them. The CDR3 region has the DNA TGTGCCACCAGTGACTCCCGGGACGCGTCAGAGCAGTTCTTC. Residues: CATSDSRDASEQFF.

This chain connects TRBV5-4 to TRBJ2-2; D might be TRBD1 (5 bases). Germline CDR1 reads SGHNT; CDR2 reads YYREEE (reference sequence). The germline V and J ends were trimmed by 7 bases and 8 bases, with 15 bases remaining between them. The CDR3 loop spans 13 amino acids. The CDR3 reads CASGPGHTGELFF. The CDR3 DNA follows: TGTGCCAGCGGCCCCGGACATACTGGGGAGCTGTTTTTT.

The CDR3 sequence: CASSTSPSSYEQYF. The CDR3 nucleotides are TGTGCCAGCAGTACCTCACCTAGCAGCTACGAGCAGTACTTC. The V gene is TRBV6-1, the J gene TRBJ2-7, with a tentative D call TRBD2 (5 bases). V was shortened by 5 bases and J by 3 bases, with 14 bases between the two germline ends. This CDR3 comprises 14 residues. Germline-derived CDR1 and CDR2 are MNHNS and SASEGT.

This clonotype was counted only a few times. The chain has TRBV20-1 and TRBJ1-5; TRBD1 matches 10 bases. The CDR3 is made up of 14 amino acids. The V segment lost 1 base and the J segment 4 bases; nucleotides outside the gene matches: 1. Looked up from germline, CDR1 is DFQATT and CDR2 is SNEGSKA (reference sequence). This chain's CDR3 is CSARVGQGNQPQHF. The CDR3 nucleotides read TGCAGTGCTAGAGTGGGACAGGGGAATCAGCCCCAGCATTTT.

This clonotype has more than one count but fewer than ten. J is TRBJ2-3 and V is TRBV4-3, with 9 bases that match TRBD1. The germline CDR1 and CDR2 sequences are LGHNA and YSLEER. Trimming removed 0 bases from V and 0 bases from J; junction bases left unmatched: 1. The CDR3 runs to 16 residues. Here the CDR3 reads CASSQEQGASTDTQYF. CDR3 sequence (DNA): TGCGCCAGCAGCCAAGAACAGGGGGCTAGCACAGATACGCAGTATTTT.

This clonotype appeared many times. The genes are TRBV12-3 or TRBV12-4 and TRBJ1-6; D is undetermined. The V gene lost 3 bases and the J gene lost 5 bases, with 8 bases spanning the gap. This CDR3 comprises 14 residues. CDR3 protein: CASSFGQNNSPLHF. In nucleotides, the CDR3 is TGTGCCAGCAGTTTCGGGCAGAATAATTCACCCCTCCACTTT.

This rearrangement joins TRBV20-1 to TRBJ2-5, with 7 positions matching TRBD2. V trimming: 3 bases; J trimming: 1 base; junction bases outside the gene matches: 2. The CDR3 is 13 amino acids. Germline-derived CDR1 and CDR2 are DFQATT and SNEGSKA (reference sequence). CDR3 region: CSASGRIQETQYF. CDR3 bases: TGCAGTGCTAGCGGGAGGATCCAAGAGACCCAGTACTTC.

The CDR3 here is CASSARDRGFNSPLHF. Here the CDR3 DNA reads TGTGCCAGCAGCGCCCGGGACAGGGGTTTTAATTCACCCCTCCACTTT. The genes are TRBV3-1 and TRBJ1-6, with 10 bases fitting TRBD1. This CDR3 is 16 amino acids long. The J segment lost 6 bases and the V segment lost 5 bases, leaving 7 bases of the junction unmatched. The germline CDR1 and CDR2 sequences are LGHDT and YNNKEL (reference sequence).

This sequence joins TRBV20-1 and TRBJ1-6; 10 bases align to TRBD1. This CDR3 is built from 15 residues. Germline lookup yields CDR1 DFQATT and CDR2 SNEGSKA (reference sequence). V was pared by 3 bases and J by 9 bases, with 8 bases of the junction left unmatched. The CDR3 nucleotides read TGCAGTGCTAGCCCACCGGGACAGGGGAGTTCACCCCTCCACTTT. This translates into CSASPPGQGSSPLHF.

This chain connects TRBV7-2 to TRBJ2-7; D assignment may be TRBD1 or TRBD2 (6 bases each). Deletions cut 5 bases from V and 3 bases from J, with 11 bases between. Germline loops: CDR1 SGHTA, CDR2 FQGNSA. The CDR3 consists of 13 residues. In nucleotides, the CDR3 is TGTGCCAGCAGCAAACAGGGAGGCTACGAGCAGTACTTC. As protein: CASSKQGGYEQYF.

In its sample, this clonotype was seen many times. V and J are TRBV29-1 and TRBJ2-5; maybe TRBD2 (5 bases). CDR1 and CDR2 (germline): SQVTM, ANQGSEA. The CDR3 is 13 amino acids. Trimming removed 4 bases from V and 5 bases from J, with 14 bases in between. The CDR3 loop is CSVVPGIRETQYF. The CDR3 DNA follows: TGCAGCGTTGTTCCGGGGATCAGGGAGACCCAGTACTTC.

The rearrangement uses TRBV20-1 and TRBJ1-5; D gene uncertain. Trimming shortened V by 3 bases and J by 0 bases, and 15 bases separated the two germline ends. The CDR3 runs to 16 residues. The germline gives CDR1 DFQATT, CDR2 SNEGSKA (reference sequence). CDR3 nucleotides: TGCAGTGCTAGTGAAATGGACTTTTATAGCAATCAGCCCCAGCATTTT. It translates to CSASEMDFYSNQPQHF.

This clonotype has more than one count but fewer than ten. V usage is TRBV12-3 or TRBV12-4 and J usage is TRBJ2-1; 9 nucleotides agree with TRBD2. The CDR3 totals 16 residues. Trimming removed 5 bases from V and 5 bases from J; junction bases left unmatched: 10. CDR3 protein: CASSPPRGGAHNEQFF. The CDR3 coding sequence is TGTGCCAGCAGTCCGCCGCGCGGGGGGGCCCACAATGAGCAGTTCTTC.

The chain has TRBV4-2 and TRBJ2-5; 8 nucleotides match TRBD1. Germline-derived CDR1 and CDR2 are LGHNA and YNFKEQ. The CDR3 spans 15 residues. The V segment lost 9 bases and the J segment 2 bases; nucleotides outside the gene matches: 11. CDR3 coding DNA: TGTGCCAGGGGCCCCGGACAGGGAGTTCAAGAGACCCAGTACTTC. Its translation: CARGPGQGVQETQYF.

CDR3 in amino acids: CASSLVGTGGAEQFF. As DNA, the CDR3 is TGTGCCAGCAGCTTAGTAGGGACGGGAGGGGCTGAGCAGTTCTTC. The chain is built from TRBV7-8 and TRBJ2-1; 8 nucleotides line up with TRBD2. Germline-derived CDR1 and CDR2 are SGHVS and FQNEAQ. The CDR3 is 15 amino acids. V was clipped by 1 base and J by 9 bases; unmatched bases: 8.